The 25 T cell receptor beta chains presented below share a single source sample, sequenced in a study of cytomegalovirus exposure and HLA in healthy donors. 13 Jbeta primers and 60 Vbeta primers were used for the PCR. The protocol was immunoSEQ multiplex PCR, while the TCRdb copy is restricted to in-frame clones and leaves out a portion. The sample shows about 250,000 clones, 92% of them seen only once. The sequenced sample was PBMCs. The origin of the receptors is a girl aged 2 to 9 in good health and CMV-seronegative.

The CDR3 DNA is TGTGCCAGCAGCCTTGGACAGGGGAACTATGGCTACACCTTC. Translation: CASSLGQGNYGYTF. The chain is built from TRBV7-9 and TRBJ1-2; TRBD1 matches 9 bases. The J segment lost 2 bases and the V segment lost 5 bases, leaving 3 bases of the junction unmatched. This CDR3 is built from 14 residues. CDR1 is SEHNR, CDR2 FQNEAQ, per germline (reference sequence). The variable domain in full, with the rest retrieved from reference TRBV7-9 and TRBJ1-2, is DTGVSQNPRHKITKRGQNVTFRCDPISEHNRLYWYRQTLGQGPEFLTYFQNEAQLEKSRLLSDRFSAERPKGSFSTLEIQRTEQGDSAMYLCASSLGQGNYGYTFGSGTRLTVV.

The chain uses TRBV5-4 and TRBJ2-1; no definite D call. CDR1 and CDR2 (germline): SGHNT, YYREEE (reference sequence). CDR3 length equals 16 residues. Trimming stripped 0 bases from V and 0 bases from J, with 10 bases between. The CDR3 DNA is TGTGCCAGCAGCTTGGTACTGCTCGACTCCTACAATGAGCAGTTCTTC. Protein: CASSLVLLDSYNEQFF.

The chain employs TRBV27 and TRBJ2-7; 10 bases map to TRBD1. CDR1 and CDR2 from the germline V gene are MNHEY and SMNVEV (reference sequence). The V segment lost 3 bases and the J segment 4 bases; nucleotides outside the gene matches: 9. The CDR3 is 16 amino acids. In DNA, the CDR3 is TGTGCCAGCAGTTTGGGCCTTCCGGGACAGGGGTACGAGCAGTACTTC. This encodes CASSLGLPGQGYEQYF.

The chain is built from TRBV11-2 and TRBJ2-1; D is ambiguous. CDR1 SGHAT and CDR2 FQNNGV come from the germline V gene. This CDR3 has 12 amino acids. The V gene lost 2 bases and the J gene lost 9 bases, with 8 bases spanning the gap. CDR3 residues: CASSLQVREQFF. DNA of the CDR3: TGTGCCAGCAGCTTACAGGTCCGTGAGCAGTTCTTC.

In this sample, this clone turned up once. J is TRBJ1-2 and V is TRBV6-5, with no clear D. Trimming stripped 7 bases from V and 8 bases from J, with 20 bases between. The CDR3 sequence is 14 residues long. Germline V gene data show CDR1 as MNHEY and CDR2 as SVGAGI. CDR3 amino acids: CASTDSASRNGYTF. The CDR3 bases are TGTGCCAGCACCGACTCGGCTTCACGAAACGGCTACACCTTC.

The V and J genes are TRBV19 and TRBJ1-1; D gene unclear. Looked up from germline, CDR1 is LNHDA and CDR2 is SQIVND (reference sequence). The CDR3 runs 16 residues. Trimming removed 5 bases at V and 0 bases at J, with 16 bases between. DNA of the CDR3: TGTGCCAGTAGTGCATTCTCTGGGAGTATGAACACTGAAGCTTTCTTT. It translates to CASSAFSGSMNTEAFF.

The gene calls are TRBV18 and TRBJ1-1, with TRBD1 as a possible D gene (6 bases). This CDR3 is built from 17 residues. V lost 0 bases and J 4 bases, leaving 18 bases between the germline ends. Germline-derived CDR1 and CDR2 are KGHSH and LQKENI. This CDR3 is CASSPPGGGGAVTEAFF. CDR3 in DNA: TGTGCCAGCTCACCACCAGGAGGCGGGGGCGCGGTCACTGAAGCTTTCTTT. Variable domain in full (rest from reference TRBV18 and TRBJ1-1): NAGVMQNPRHLVRRRGQEARLRCSPMKGHSHVYWYRQLPEEGLKFMVYLQKENIIDESGMPKERFSAEFPKEGPSILRIQQVVRGDSAAYFCASSPPGGGGAVTEAFFGQGTRLTVV.

The CDR3 is CASGPLHEQFF. CDR3 DNA: TGTGCCAGCGGCCCTCTCCATGAGCAGTTCTTC. The rearrangement joins TRBV6-6 to TRBJ2-1, with D unclear. In germline, CDR1 is MNHNY, CDR2 SVGAGI (reference sequence). Trimming removed 8 bases from V and 8 bases from J, with 10 bases in between. This CDR3 spans 11 amino acids.

The V and J genes are TRBV5-6 and TRBJ2-7; 14 bases are shared with TRBD2. Germline V gene sequence: CDR1 SGHDT, CDR2 YYEEEE. CDR3 length: 14 amino acids. V was clipped by 5 bases and J by 7 bases; unmatched bases: 5. The CDR3 bases are TGTGCCAGCAGTTTCGGACTAGCGGGAGGAGAGCAGTACTTC. Its protein is CASSFGLAGGEQYF.

This chain joins TRBV7-2 and TRBJ2-1, with a possible D match to TRBD2 (6 bases). The CDR3 consists of 16 residues. The V end lost 0 bases, the J end lost 4 bases, and 13 bases lay between the germline ends. The germline CDR1 and CDR2 sequences are SGHTA and FQGNSA. The chain's CDR3 is CASSLALSGGYNEQFF. CDR3 DNA: TGTGCCAGCAGCTTAGCGCTTAGCGGAGGGTACAATGAGCAGTTCTTC.

This clone was picked up a small number of times. This chain uses TRBV2 with TRBJ2-1; a possible D gene is TRBD2 (6 bases). V was shortened by 6 bases and J by 4 bases, with 13 bases between the two germline ends. This CDR3 spans 14 amino acids. CDR1 SNHLY and CDR2 FYNNEI come from the germline V gene. DNA of the CDR3: TGTGCCAGCAGGCCCCGGGACTTATACAATGAGCAGTTCTTC. This gives the protein CASRPRDLYNEQFF.

V and J are TRBV19 and TRBJ1-5; no clear D. Germline loops: CDR1 LNHDA, CDR2 SQIVND (reference sequence). Trimming shortened V by 8 bases and J by 4 bases, and 18 bases separated the two germline ends. This CDR3 has 15 residues. CDR3 in amino acids: CASSLGGGKNQPQHF. The CDR3 DNA reads TGTGCCAGTTCCCTAGGAGGAGGGAAGAATCAGCCCCAGCATTTT.

The chain recombines TRBV5-5 with TRBJ2-7; no definite D call. V was clipped by 0 bases and J by 3 bases, with 4 bases between them. Germline lookup yields CDR1 SGHKS and CDR2 YYEKEE (reference sequence). This CDR3 spans 12 amino acids. CDR3 in amino acids: CASSLGVYEQYF. CDR3 DNA sequence: TGTGCCAGCAGCTTGGGCGTCTACGAGCAGTACTTC.

The V gene is TRBV5-1, the J gene TRBJ2-3; 12 positions agree with TRBD2. There are 18 residues in the CDR3. Germline CDR1 SGHRS, CDR2 YFSETQ. With V trimmed by 0 bases and J by 4 bases, 9 bases remained unmatched. CDR3 amino acids: CASSLVLAGGHRADTQYF. CDR3 DNA sequence: TGCGCCAGCAGCTTGGTCCTAGCGGGGGGGCATCGGGCAGATACGCAGTATTTT. The full variable domain, with the rest looked up from reference TRBV5-1 and TRBJ2-3, is KAGVTQTPRYLIKTRGQQVTLSCSPISGHRSVSWYQQTPGQGLQFLFEYFSETQRNKGNFPGRFSGRQFSNSRSEMNVSTLELGDSALYLCASSLVLAGGHRADTQYFGPGTRLTVL.

This chain uses TRBV7-9 with TRBJ1-1; the match to TRBD1 covers 8 bases. The CDR3 has 13 amino acids. Looked up from germline, CDR1 is SEHNR and CDR2 is FQNEAQ (reference sequence). With V trimmed by 6 bases and J by 10 bases, 10 bases remained unmatched. This CDR3 reads CASRPTGGQVAFF. The CDR3 DNA follows: TGTGCCAGCAGGCCTACAGGGGGGCAGGTAGCTTTCTTT.

The chain employs TRBV6-5 and TRBJ1-1; 7 bases are shared with TRBD1. From germline, CDR1 is MNHEY and CDR2 SVGAGI. The CDR3 is 15 amino acids. The V and J ends lost 7 bases and 4 bases, in that order; junction bases with no gene match: 12. CDR3 in DNA: TGTGCCAGCAAGCATGGGACAGCGAGGGGCACTGAAGCTTTCTTT. Translation: CASKHGTARGTEAFF.

The chain carries TRBV11-2 and TRBJ1-1; the D gene is possibly TRBD1 (5 bases). V was shortened by 1 base and J by 1 base, with 13 bases between the two germline ends. Germline V gene data show CDR1 as SGHAT and CDR2 as FQNNGV. The length of the CDR3 is 16 residues. CDR3 amino acids: CASSLGQTAPNTEAFF. For the CDR3, the DNA is TGTGCCAGCAGCTTAGGCCAGACAGCTCCGAACACTGAAGCTTTCTTT.

The rearrangement joins TRBV27 to TRBJ1-5, with TRBD1 matching 7 bases. The CDR3 runs to 15 residues. J was trimmed by 11 bases and V by 5 bases; bases with no gene match: 15. CDR1 and CDR2 (germline): MNHEY, SMNVEV (reference sequence). CDR3 in amino acids: CASSPSSGGVRTQHF. In nucleotides, the CDR3 is TGTGCCAGCAGTCCCTCCTCAGGGGGAGTTAGGACCCAGCATTTT.

V gene TRBV20-1 combines with J gene TRBJ1-1; D is unclear. Trimming shortened V by 6 bases and J by 8 bases, and 13 bases separated the two germline ends. The CDR3 length is 11 residues. Looked up from germline, CDR1 is DFQATT and CDR2 is SNEGSKA (reference sequence). The CDR3 protein is CSAPTAREAFF. The CDR3 bases are TGCAGTGCCCCCACGGCCAGGGAAGCTTTCTTT.

In this sample, this clone turned up a few times. The chain recombines TRBV5-1 with TRBJ2-1; tentative D call: TRBD1 (5 bases). The CDR3 consists of 16 residues. Germline-derived CDR1 and CDR2 are SGHRS and YFSETQ. Trimming removed 4 bases from V and 0 bases from J, with 14 bases in between. CDR3 sequence (DNA): TGCGCCAGCAGCACCCCTGGGGCGAGCTCCTACAATGAGCAGTTCTTC. Translated: CASSTPGASSYNEQFF.

The CDR3 DNA sequence: TGTGCCAGCAGCTCGGGACTAGCGGGAGTTAATGAGCAGTTCTTC. Its protein is CASSSGLAGVNEQFF. This sequence joins TRBV7-8 and TRBJ2-1; the match to TRBD2 covers 14 bases. This CDR3 spans 15 amino acids. The J segment lost 7 bases and the V segment lost 4 bases, leaving 3 bases of the junction unmatched. Per the germline V gene, CDR1 is SGHVS and CDR2 is FQNEAQ.

This rearrangement joins TRBV9 to TRBJ2-5; TRBD1 matches 9 bases. This CDR3 contains 14 residues. Trimming cost V 1 base and J 5 bases; bases outside gene matches: 3. CDR1 is SGDLS, CDR2 YYNGEE, per germline. CDR3 loop: CASSVTGGLETQYF. The CDR3 DNA sequence: TGTGCCAGCAGCGTAACAGGGGGCCTGGAGACCCAGTACTTC.

The chain carries TRBV5-1 and TRBJ2-3; 9 nucleotides align to TRBD1. Looked up from germline, CDR1 is SGHRS and CDR2 is YFSETQ. The CDR3 loop spans 15 amino acids. V gave up 4 bases and J gave up 7 bases; unmatched junction bases: 10. The DNA of the CDR3 is TGCGCCAGCAGCGCATCCCGGGACAGGGCTAATACGCAGTATTTT. It yields the protein CASSASRDRANTQYF.

DNA for the CDR3: TGTGCCTGGAGTAGTGGGCAGGGTGTAAACGAGCAGTACTTC. This gives the protein CAWSSGQGVNEQYF. The chain combines TRBV30 with TRBJ2-5, with D tentatively TRBD1 (5 bases). TRBJ2-7 matches the DNA end more closely, so the J call is doubtful. This CDR3 has 14 residues. Germline V gives CDR1 GTSNPN, CDR2 SVGIG (reference sequence).

The chain has TRBV2 and TRBJ1-1, with TRBD1 matching 7 bases. Unmatched junction bases numbered 0, after V lost 6 bases and J lost 8 bases. Germline CDR1 SNHLY, CDR2 FYNNEI. The CDR3 contains 10 residues. The CDR3, as DNA: TGTGCCAGCAGACAGGGGGAAGCTTTCTTT. This translates into CASRQGEAFF.